This TCR beta chain was obtained from a study of blood T cell repertoires in COVID-19. Method: immunoSEQ multiplex PCR; TCRdb's copy keeps in-frame clones and lacks some. Here the sample spans under 150,000 clones, approximately 88% being singletons. The CDR3 contains 14 residues. Trimming removed 6 bases from V and 9 bases from J; junction bases left unmatched: 9. Germline V gives CDR1 SQVTM, CDR2 ANQGSEA. Sequencing used peripheral blood. The chain couples TRBV29-1 to TRBJ1-6; 9 bases align to TRBD1. This clonotype was obtained from a human donor in a cohort sampled during active COVID-19. The CDR3 spells CSVQKGDRASPLHF. CDR3 bases: TGCAGCGTACAAAAGGGGGACAGGGCTTCACCCCTCCACTTT.